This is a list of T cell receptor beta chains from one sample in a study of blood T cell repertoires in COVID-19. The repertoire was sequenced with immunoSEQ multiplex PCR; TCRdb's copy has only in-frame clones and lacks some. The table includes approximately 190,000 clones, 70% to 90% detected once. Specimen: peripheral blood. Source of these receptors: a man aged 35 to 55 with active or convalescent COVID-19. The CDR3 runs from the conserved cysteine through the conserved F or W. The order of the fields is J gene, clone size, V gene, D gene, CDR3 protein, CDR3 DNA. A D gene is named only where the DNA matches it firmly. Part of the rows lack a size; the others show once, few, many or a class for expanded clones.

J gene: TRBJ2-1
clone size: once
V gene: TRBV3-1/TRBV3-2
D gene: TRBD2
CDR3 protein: CASSQGPREAAYNEQFF
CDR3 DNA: TGTGCCAGCAGCCAGGGGCCACGGGAGGCTGCCTACAATGAGCAGTTCTTC

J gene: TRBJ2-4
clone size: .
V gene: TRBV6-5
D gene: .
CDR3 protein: CASSYNPSMVKNIQYF
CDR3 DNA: TGTGCCAGCAGTTACAACCCTAGCATGGTCAAAAACATTCAGTACTTC

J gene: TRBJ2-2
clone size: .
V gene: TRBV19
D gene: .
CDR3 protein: CASAQGRGTGELFF
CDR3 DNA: TGTGCCAGTGCACAGGGACGCGGCACCGGGGAGCTGTTTTTT

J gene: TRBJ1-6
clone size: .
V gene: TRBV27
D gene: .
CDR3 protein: CASSLSGSGYGPLHF
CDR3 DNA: TGTGCCAGCAGTTTATCGGGCTCTGGATACGGACCCCTCCACTTT

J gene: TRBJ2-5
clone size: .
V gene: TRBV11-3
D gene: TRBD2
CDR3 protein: CASKELAEETQYF
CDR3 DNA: TGTGCCAGCAAGGAACTAGCGGAAGAGACCCAGTACTTC

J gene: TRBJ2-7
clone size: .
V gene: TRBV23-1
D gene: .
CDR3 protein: CASDNSYEQYF
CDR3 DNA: TGCGCCAGCGACAACTCCTACGAGCAGTACTTC

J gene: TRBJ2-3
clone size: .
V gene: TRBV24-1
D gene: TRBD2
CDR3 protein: CATSDPTSGRGDTQYF
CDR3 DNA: TGTGCCACCAGTGACCCGACTAGCGGGAGGGGTGATACGCAGTATTTT

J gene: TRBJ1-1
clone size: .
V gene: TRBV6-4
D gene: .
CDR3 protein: CASPDEGKLNTEAFF
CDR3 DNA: TGTGCCAGCCCAGACGAGGGCAAGTTGAACACTGAAGCTTTCTTT

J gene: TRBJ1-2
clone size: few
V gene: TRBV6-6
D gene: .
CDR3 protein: CASSFTGTYGYTF
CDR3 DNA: TGTGCCAGCAGCTTCACAGGGACCTATGGCTACACCTTC

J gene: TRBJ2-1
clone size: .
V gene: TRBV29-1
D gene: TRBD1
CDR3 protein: CSVTKWGQGLEQFF
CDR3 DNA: TGCAGCGTGACAAAATGGGGACAGGGGCTTGAGCAGTTCTTC

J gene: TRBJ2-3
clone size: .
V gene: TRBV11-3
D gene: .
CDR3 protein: CASSPPPSADTQYF
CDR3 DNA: TGTGCCAGCAGCCCTCCCCCGTCAGCAGATACGCAGTATTTT

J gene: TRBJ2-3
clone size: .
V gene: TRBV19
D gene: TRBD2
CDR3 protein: CASSIGAGSGSHTDTQYF
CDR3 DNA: TGTGCCAGTAGTATTGGGGCCGGAAGCGGGAGCCACACAGATACGCAGTATTTT

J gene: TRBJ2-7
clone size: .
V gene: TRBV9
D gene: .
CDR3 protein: CASSVDDWSYEQYF
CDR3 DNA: TGTGCCAGCAGCGTAGATGACTGGTCCTACGAGCAGTACTTC

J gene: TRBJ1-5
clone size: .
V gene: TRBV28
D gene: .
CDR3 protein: CASRSLNGNQPQHF
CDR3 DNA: TGTGCCAGCAGAAGCCTGAATGGCAATCAGCCCCAGCATTTT

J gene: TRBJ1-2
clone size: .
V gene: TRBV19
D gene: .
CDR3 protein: CATRGPKVPGRQGYGYTF
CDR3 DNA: TGTGCCACAAGGGGCCCTAAGGTGCCAGGGAGGCAGGGCTATGGCTACACCTTC

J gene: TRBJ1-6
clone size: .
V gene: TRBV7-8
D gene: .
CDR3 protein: CASSLEGLDSSYNSPLHF
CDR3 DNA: TGTGCCAGCAGCTTAGAAGGCCTGGACAGTTCATATAATTCACCCCTCCACTTT

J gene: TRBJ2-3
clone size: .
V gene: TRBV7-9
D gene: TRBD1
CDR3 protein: CASSLGQGADTQYF
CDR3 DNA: TGTGCCAGCAGCTTAGGACAGGGGGCAGATACGCAGTATTTT

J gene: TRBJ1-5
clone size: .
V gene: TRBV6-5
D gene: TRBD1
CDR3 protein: CASRRDRGIYQPQHF
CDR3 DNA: TGTGCCAGCAGGAGAGACAGGGGGATATATCAGCCCCAGCATTTT

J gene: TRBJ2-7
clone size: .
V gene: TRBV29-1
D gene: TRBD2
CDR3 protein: CSVFGTSGYEQYF
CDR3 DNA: TGCAGCGTTTTCGGGACTAGCGGTTACGAGCAGTACTTC

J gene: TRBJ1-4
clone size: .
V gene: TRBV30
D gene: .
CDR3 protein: CAWSVRATNEKLFF
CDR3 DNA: TGTGCCTGGAGTGTTCGTGCAACTAATGAAAAACTGTTTTTT

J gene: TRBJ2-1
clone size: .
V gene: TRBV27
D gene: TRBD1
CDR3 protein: CASSRNPAGQGKYNEQFF
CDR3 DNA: TGTGCCAGCAGCCGGAATCCTGCGGGACAGGGGAAATACAATGAGCAGTTCTTC

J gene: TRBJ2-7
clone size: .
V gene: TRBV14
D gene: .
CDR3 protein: CASSPHTGTKQYF
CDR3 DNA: TGTGCCAGCAGCCCCCACACAGGAACGAAGCAGTACTTC

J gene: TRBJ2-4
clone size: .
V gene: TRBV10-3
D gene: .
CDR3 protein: CAIAEGLAKNIQYF
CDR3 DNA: TGTGCCATCGCAGAGGGCCTAGCCAAAAACATTCAGTACTTC

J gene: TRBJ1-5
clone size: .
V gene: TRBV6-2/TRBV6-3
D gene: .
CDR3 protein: CASSSGREHQPQHF
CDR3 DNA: TGTGCCAGCAGCTCAGGGAGGGAGCATCAGCCCCAGCATTTT

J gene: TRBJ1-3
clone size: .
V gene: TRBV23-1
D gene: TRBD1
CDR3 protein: CASSQYTGDCVNTIYF
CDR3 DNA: TGCGCCAGCAGTCAATACACAGGGGATTGTGTAAACACCATATATTTT

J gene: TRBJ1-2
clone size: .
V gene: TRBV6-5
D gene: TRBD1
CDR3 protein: CASRPTGGDGYTF
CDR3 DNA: TGTGCCAGCAGACCCACAGGGGGCGATGGCTACACCTTC

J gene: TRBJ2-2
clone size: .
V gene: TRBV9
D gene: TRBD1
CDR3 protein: CASSLQGSNTGELFF
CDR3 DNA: TGTGCCAGCAGCCTACAGGGGTCGAACACCGGGGAGCTGTTTTTT

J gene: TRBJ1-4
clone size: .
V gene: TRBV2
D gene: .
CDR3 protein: CASSYGQKNEKLFF
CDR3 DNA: TGTGCCAGCAGCTATGGACAGAAAAATGAAAAACTGTTTTTT

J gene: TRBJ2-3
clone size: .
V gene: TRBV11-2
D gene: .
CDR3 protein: CASSLGLLDTQYF
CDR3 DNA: TGTGCCAGCAGCCTCGGACTACTCGATACGCAGTATTTT

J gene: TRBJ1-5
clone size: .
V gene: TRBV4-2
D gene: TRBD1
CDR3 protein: CASSQDGQGAQPQHF
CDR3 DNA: TGTGCCAGCAGCCAAGACGGTCAGGGGGCCCAGCCCCAGCATTTT

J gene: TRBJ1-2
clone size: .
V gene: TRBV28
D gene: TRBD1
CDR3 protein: CASGDSPNYGYTF
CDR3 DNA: TGTGCCAGCGGGGACAGCCCCAACTATGGCTACACCTTC

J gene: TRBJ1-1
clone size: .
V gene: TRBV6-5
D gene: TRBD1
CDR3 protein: CASSYGQGLMNTEAFF
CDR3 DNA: TGTGCCAGCAGTTACGGACAGGGTCTGATGAACACTGAAGCTTTCTTT

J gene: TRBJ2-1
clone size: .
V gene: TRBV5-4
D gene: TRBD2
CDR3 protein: CASRVGGASASYNEQFF
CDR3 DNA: TGTGCCAGCAGAGTCGGGGGGGCTTCCGCCTCCTACAATGAGCAGTTCTTC

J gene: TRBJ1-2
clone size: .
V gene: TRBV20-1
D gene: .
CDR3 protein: CSASQNHGYTF
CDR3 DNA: TGCAGTGCTAGCCAGAATCATGGCTACACCTTC

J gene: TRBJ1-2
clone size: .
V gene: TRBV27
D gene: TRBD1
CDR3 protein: CASRTGIYGYTF
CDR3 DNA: TGTGCCAGTCGGACAGGCATCTATGGCTACACCTTC

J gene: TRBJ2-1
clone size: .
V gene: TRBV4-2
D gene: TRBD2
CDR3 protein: CASSLTSGATSSYNEQFF
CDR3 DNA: TGTGCCAGCAGCCTCACTAGCGGGGCAACAAGCTCCTACAATGAGCAGTTCTTC

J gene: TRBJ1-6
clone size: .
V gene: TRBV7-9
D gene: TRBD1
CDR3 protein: CASSWDRVPSPLHF
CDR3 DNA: TGTGCCAGCAGCTGGGACAGGGTCCCTTCACCCCTCCACTTT

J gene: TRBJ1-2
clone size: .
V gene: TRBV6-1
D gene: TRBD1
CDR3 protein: CASSESGGQGVGYTF
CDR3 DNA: TGTGCCAGCAGTGAATCGGGGGGACAGGGAGTTGGCTACACCTTC

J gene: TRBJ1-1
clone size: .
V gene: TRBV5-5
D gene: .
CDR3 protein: CASSLVGRSEAFF
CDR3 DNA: TGTGCCAGCAGCTTGGTCGGCAGGTCCGAAGCTTTCTTT

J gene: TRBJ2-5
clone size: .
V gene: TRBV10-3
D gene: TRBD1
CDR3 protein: CAISDYGTAKETQYF
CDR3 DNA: TGTGCCATCAGTGATTACGGGACAGCAAAAGAGACCCAGTACTTC

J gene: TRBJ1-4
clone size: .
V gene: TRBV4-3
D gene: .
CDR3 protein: CASSQTERDEKLFF
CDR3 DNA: TGCGCCAGCAGCCAAACAGAGAGGGATGAAAAACTGTTTTTT

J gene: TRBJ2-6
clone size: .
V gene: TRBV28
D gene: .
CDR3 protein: CASSPVSSGANVLTF
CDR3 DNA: TGTGCCAGCAGCCCGGTGAGCTCTGGGGCCAACGTCCTGACTTTC

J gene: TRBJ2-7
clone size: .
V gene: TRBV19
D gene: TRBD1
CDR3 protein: CASRGQPREQYF
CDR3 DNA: TGTGCCAGTAGGGGACAGCCGCGGGAGCAGTACTTC

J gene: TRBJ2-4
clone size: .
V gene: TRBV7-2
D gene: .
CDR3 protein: CASSLGGIAKNIQYF
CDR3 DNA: TGTGCCAGCAGCTTAGGAGGGATAGCCAAAAACATTCAGTACTTC

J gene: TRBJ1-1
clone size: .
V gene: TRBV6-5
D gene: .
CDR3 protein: CASRTGAGTEAFF
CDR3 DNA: TGTGCCAGCAGGACGGGAGCGGGGACTGAAGCTTTCTTT

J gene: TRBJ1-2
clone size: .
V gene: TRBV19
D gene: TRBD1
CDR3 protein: CASSITRGQIYGYTF
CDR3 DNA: TGTGCCAGTAGTATAACCAGGGGGCAAATCTATGGCTACACCTTC

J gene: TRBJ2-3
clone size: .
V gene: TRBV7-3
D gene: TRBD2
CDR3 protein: CASSPTSGGPDTQYF
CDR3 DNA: TGTGCCAGCAGCCCGACTAGCGGGGGACCAGATACGCAGTATTTT

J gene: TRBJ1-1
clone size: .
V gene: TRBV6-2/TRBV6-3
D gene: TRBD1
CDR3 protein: CASSYGDRGARAFF
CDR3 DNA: TGTGCCAGCAGTTACGGCGACAGGGGGGCGCGGGCTTTCTTT

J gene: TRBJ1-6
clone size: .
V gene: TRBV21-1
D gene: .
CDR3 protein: CASSKDRILADSYNSPLHF
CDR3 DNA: TGTGCCAGCAGCAAGGACAGAATCCTAGCAGACTCCTATAATTCACCCCTCCACTTT

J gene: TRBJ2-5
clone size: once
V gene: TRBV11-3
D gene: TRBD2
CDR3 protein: CASSRLAVDGTQYF
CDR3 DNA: TGTGCCAGCAGCCGGCTAGCGGTTGATGGGACCCAGTACTTC

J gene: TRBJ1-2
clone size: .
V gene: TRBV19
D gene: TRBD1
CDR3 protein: CASSISQGAQSGYTF
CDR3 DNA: TGTGCCAGTAGTATATCCCAGGGGGCGCAAAGTGGCTACACCTTC

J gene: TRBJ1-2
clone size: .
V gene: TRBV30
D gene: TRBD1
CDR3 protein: CAWSVWAGTGGYTF
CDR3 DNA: TGTGCCTGGAGTGTGTGGGCAGGGACAGGTGGCTACACCTTC